A selection of T cell receptor beta chains follows, all from one sample in a study of cytomegalovirus exposure and HLA in healthy donors. The method was immunoSEQ multiplex PCR; TCRdb's version includes in-frame clones alone and lacks a portion of them. The sample lists around 150,000 clones; 55% to 70% were seen once. Input material: PBMCs. All receptors come from a woman in her fifties or sixties in good health and CMV-seropositive. Both conserved end residues are trimmed from each CDR3. Fields, in order: CDR3 protein, D gene, J gene, V gene. The D gene is left open where the match is weak.

cdr3_aa: ASSPTGPSAEAF
d_call: -
j_call: TRBJ1-1
v_call: TRBV18

cdr3_aa: ASSLGGPSGIYNEQF
d_call: TRBD2
j_call: TRBJ2-1
v_call: TRBV5-1

cdr3_aa: ASSYGGSSYNEQF
d_call: TRBD2
j_call: TRBJ2-1
v_call: TRBV6-5

cdr3_aa: ASSPIQATDTQY
d_call: -
j_call: TRBJ2-3
v_call: TRBV11-2

cdr3_aa: ASSQALTGSASGVSYEQY
d_call: TRBD2
j_call: TRBJ2-7
v_call: TRBV4-3

cdr3_aa: ATSRVEDLSTDTQY
d_call: -
j_call: TRBJ2-3
v_call: TRBV15

cdr3_aa: ASSLTPDGTEAF
d_call: -
j_call: TRBJ1-1
v_call: TRBV7-2

cdr3_aa: ASSQDRSQGVGEAF
d_call: TRBD1
j_call: TRBJ1-1
v_call: TRBV4-2

cdr3_aa: ASSLAGAAETQY
d_call: -
j_call: TRBJ2-5
v_call: TRBV28

cdr3_aa: ASSQGLADEQY
d_call: TRBD2
j_call: TRBJ2-7
v_call: TRBV7-2

cdr3_aa: ASSSSGRPGELF
d_call: TRBD2
j_call: TRBJ2-2
v_call: TRBV7-3

cdr3_aa: ASSTRNGNQPQH
d_call: -
j_call: TRBJ1-5
v_call: TRBV19

cdr3_aa: ASSEAGTPHGELF
d_call: -
j_call: TRBJ2-2
v_call: TRBV6-1

cdr3_aa: ASSEGGSLETQY
d_call: -
j_call: TRBJ2-5
v_call: TRBV6-1

cdr3_aa: ASSPGGTGYSETQY
d_call: TRBD1
j_call: TRBJ2-5
v_call: TRBV25-1

cdr3_aa: ASSYSQTSGYEQY
d_call: TRBD2
j_call: TRBJ2-7
v_call: TRBV6-5

cdr3_aa: ASSLGGGSDEQF
d_call: -
j_call: TRBJ2-1
v_call: TRBV7-9

cdr3_aa: ASSPTPGLAGDYVGGELF
d_call: TRBD2
j_call: TRBJ2-2
v_call: TRBV4-2

cdr3_aa: ASSPGWTGELF
d_call: -
j_call: TRBJ2-2
v_call: TRBV6-4

cdr3_aa: ASSQEGLPYNEQF
d_call: TRBD2
j_call: TRBJ2-1
v_call: TRBV4-2

cdr3_aa: ASTNRYRDGTYEQY
d_call: -
j_call: TRBJ2-7
v_call: TRBV19

cdr3_aa: ASSLEARTEAF
d_call: -
j_call: TRBJ1-1
v_call: TRBV13